The next 22 T cell receptor beta chains were all read from a single sample in a study of preoperative IRX-2 immunotherapy in early breast cancer. Assay: immunoSEQ multiplex PCR; the TCRdb copy retains only in-frame clones and omits some. The sample includes about 98,000 clones, roughly 89% of them seen just once. Treatment of the sample: preoperative locoregional IRX-2 cytokine immunotherapy. Sequences were derived from tumor tissue, sampled after IRX-2 immunotherapy. All receptors come from a human donor with breast cancer.

In its sample, this clone was seen a few times. The V gene is TRBV18, the J gene TRBJ1-5; D uncertain. CDR1 is KGHSH, CDR2 LQKENI, per germline. V lost 5 bases to trimming and J lost 4 bases, with 9 bases between them. This CDR3 is built from 13 residues. The CDR3 DNA is TGTGCCAGCTCAGAGGGTGGTAATCAGCCCCAGCATTTT. Translated: CASSEGGNQPQHF.

This clone was counted between two and nine times. V is TRBV2 and J is TRBJ2-7; D remains ambiguous. The length of the CDR3 is 14 residues. Germline lookup yields CDR1 SNHLY and CDR2 FYNNEI. V was trimmed by 7 bases and J by 4 bases, leaving 17 bases between them. This CDR3 reads CASILRYPNYEQYF. The CDR3 region has the DNA TGTGCCAGCATTCTCCGGTATCCCAATTACGAGCAGTACTTC. Full variable domain (rest looked up from reference TRBV2 and TRBJ2-7): EPEVTQTPSHQVTQMGQEVILRCVPISNHLYFYWYRQILGQKVEFLVSFYNNEISEKSEIFDDQFSVERPDGSNFTLKIRSTKLEDSAMYFCASILRYPNYEQYFGPGTRLTVT.

This clone was recorded a few times. This chain joins TRBV9 and TRBJ1-1; 7 bases match TRBD1. Trimming at V came to 5 bases and at J to 5 bases, leaving 6 bases not matched to a gene. The germline V gene encodes CDR1 SGDLS and CDR2 YYNGEE. The length of the CDR3 is 13 residues. The CDR3 loop reads CASRPGTATEAFF. The CDR3 region has the DNA TGTGCCAGCAGGCCCGGGACAGCTACTGAAGCTTTCTTT.

The V call is TRBV6-8, the J call TRBJ2-7; D ambiguous. This CDR3 is 12 amino acids long. In germline, CDR1 is MNHGY, CDR2 SAAAGT. Trimming shortened V by 5 bases and J by 3 bases, and 8 bases separated the two germline ends. The CDR3 region has the DNA TGTGCCAGCAGTCCCTCAAACTACGAGCAGTACTTC. The encoded protein is CASSPSNYEQYF.

The V gene is TRBV10-2, the J gene TRBJ2-2; D might be TRBD2 (6 bases). The CDR3 totals 15 residues. The V end was cut by 8 bases, the J end by 4 bases, with 17 bases between. Germline-derived CDR1 and CDR2 are WSHSY and SAAADI. The CDR3: CASQRGVGSTGELFF. The CDR3 DNA sequence: TGCGCCAGCCAACGAGGGGTCGGGAGCACCGGGGAGCTGTTTTTT.

The chain employs TRBV23-1 and TRBJ2-7, with 8 nucleotides matching TRBD1. TRBV23-1 is an ORF, with its function uncertain. V dropped 6 bases and J dropped 5; count of bases not matched to a gene: 9. The CDR3 length is 14 residues. The DNA of the CDR3 is TGCGCCAGCAGCTTGGAAGACAGGGGACACGAGCAGTACTTC. Encoded protein: CASSLEDRGHEQYF.

This chain connects TRBV12-5 to TRBJ1-1; D not certain. Germline V gene lookup returns CDR1 LGHNT and CDR2 FRNRAP. The CDR3 totals 11 residues. Trimming removed 0 bases from V and 4 bases from J, with 0 bases in between. The CDR3 sequence is CASGLVTEAFF. For the CDR3, the DNA is TGTGCTAGTGGTTTGGTCACTGAAGCTTTCTTT.

The chain is built from TRBV6-4 and TRBJ2-1; 8 nucleotides line up with TRBD2. The ends lost 3 bases at V and 2 bases at J; junction bases unmatched: 3. This CDR3 region has 15 residues. Germline CDR1 reads MRHNA; CDR2 reads SNTAGT. The CDR3 nucleotides are TGTGCCAGCAGTGAAACTAGCGGAACCTACAATGAGCAGTTCTTC. It is translated as CASSETSGTYNEQFF.

The rearrangement joins TRBV19 to TRBJ2-7; 7 bases match TRBD2. In germline, CDR1 is LNHDA, CDR2 SQIVND (reference sequence). V lost 7 bases, J lost 2 bases, and 5 bases stayed unmatched. The CDR3 is made up of 13 amino acids. CDR3 DNA: TGTGCCAGTAAGGCGGGGGAGACCTACGAGCAGTACTTC. This translates into CASKAGETYEQYF.

The chain has TRBV28 and TRBJ2-2; 9 nucleotides align to TRBD1. The CDR3 covers 17 residues. Germline values: CDR1 MDHEN, CDR2 SYDVKM. The V segment lost 7 bases and the J segment 1 base; nucleotides outside the gene matches: 10. CDR3 in amino acids: CASIDGGQGGNTGELFF. CDR3 DNA: TGTGCCAGCATCGATGGGGGACAGGGTGGGAACACCGGGGAGCTGTTTTTT.

A remark on this clone: One junction end does not reproduce the germline sequence, and a read error may be involved. The chain has TRBV28 and TRBJ2-4; tentatively, D is TRBD2 (6 bases). The germline gives CDR1 MDHEN, CDR2 SYDVKM. The CDR3 loop spans 13 amino acids. The chain's CDR3 is CASSLSSQGGLDF. The CDR3 coding sequence is TGTGCCAGCAGTTTATCTTCTCAGGGAGGTCTGGACTTC.

The chain employs TRBV18 and TRBJ1-1, with no clear D. Germline CDR1 is KGHSH and CDR2 is LQKENI. CDR3 length equals 13 residues. Trimming cost V 1 base and J 7 bases, with 10 bases left between them. The CDR3 DNA is TGTGCCAGCTCACCACAGTCAGAGGGTGAAGCTTTCTTT. Translating gives CASSPQSEGEAFF.

The chain carries TRBV7-1 and TRBJ1-1; a possible D gene is TRBD1 (6 bases). TRBV7-1 has ORF status, its function being uncertain. The CDR3 covers 13 residues. The germline V and J ends were trimmed by 6 bases and 3 bases, with 11 bases remaining between them. The CDR3 spells CASRTGLDTEAFF. CDR3 nucleotides: TGTGCCAGCAGAACAGGGTTGGACACTGAAGCTTTCTTT.

The chain employs TRBV1 and TRBJ1-1. TRBV1 is marked as a pseudogene. CDR3 length: 16 amino acids. This CDR3 is CASSQEGLATRTEAFF. CDR3 nucleotides: TGCGCCAGCAGCCAAGAAGGGTTGGCGACGAGAACTGAAGCTTTCTTT.

This rearrangement joins TRBV22-1 to TRBJ2-1; the table gives TRBD2 as D, unverified against the DNA. TRBV22-1 is marked as a pseudogene. This CDR3 is built from 14 residues. CDR3 bases: TGTGCCAGCACCGTGCCGGGTGGAAACAATGAGCAGTTCTTC. It codes for CASTVPGGNNEQFF.

Turning to this clone: Mismatch with germline at one junction end may stem from a read error. The chain uses TRBV29-1 and TRBJ1-1; D uncertain. CDR1 and CDR2 from the germline V gene are SQVTM and ANQGSEA. The CDR3 extends over 13 amino acids. The CDR3 DNA follows: TGCAGCGTTGTTGGGCGGATGAAGACTGAAGCTTTCTTT. It is translated as CSVVGRMKTEAFF.

This rearrangement joins TRBV6-8 to TRBJ1-2, with D maybe TRBD1 (5 bases). The CDR3 is made up of 13 amino acids. The germline V gene has CDR1 MNHGY and CDR2 SAAAGT. Trimming left V 7 bases short and J 8 bases short, with 17 bases between. The CDR3 spells CASTKGWGIGYTF. CDR3 DNA: TGTGCCAGCACCAAGGGGTGGGGGATAGGCTACACCTTC.

This clone was detected a few times. CDR3 sequence: CASTIAPRPGPNEQFF. In nucleotides, the CDR3 is TGTGCCAGCACTATCGCCCCTAGACCGGGACCGAATGAGCAGTTCTTC. J is TRBJ2-1 and V is TRBV19, with D tentatively TRBD1 or TRBD2 (5 bases each). The CDR3 covers 16 residues. CDR1 and CDR2 (germline): LNHDA, SQIVND (reference sequence). The ends were cut back, 9 bases at V and 7 bases at J, with 25 bases in the middle.

This clone showed up just a few times. V is TRBV6-8 and J is TRBJ2-5; D ambiguous. CDR3 length: 15 amino acids. V was clipped by 1 base and J by 5 bases, with 14 bases between them. The V gene's germline CDR1 is MNHGY and CDR2 SAAAGT. The CDR3 DNA sequence: TGTGCCAGCAGTTACTTCCCAACGAGTCTCGAGACCCAGTACTTC. Amino acid sequence: CASSYFPTSLETQYF.

The CDR3 reads CAWAGQGKQPQHF. In DNA, the CDR3 is TGTGCCTGGGCGGGACAGGGGAAACAGCCCCAGCATTTT. The chain has TRBV30 and TRBJ1-5; 10 nucleotides match TRBD1. This CDR3 contains 13 residues. V lost 5 bases and J lost 7; bases outside the gene matches: 5. Germline-derived CDR1 and CDR2 are GTSNPN and SVGIG (reference sequence).

This clone was recorded once. The chain uses TRBV6-8 and TRBJ2-5; weak D call: TRBD2 (6 bases). Per the germline V gene, CDR1 is MNHGY and CDR2 is SAAAGT. The V and J ends lost 5 bases and 3 bases respectively, with 7 bases between them. This CDR3 contains 12 residues. In nucleotides, the CDR3 is TGTGCCAGCAGTCCGGGGGAAGAGACCCAGTACTTC. This codes for CASSPGEETQYF.

This rearrangement joins TRBV6-8 to TRBJ1-1; 9 bases line up with TRBD1. Germline V gene lookup returns CDR1 MNHGY and CDR2 SAAAGT. V shed 0 bases, J shed 4 bases, and the junction held 0 bases outside the gene matches. CDR3 size: 14 residues. CDR3 region: CASSYSGQGTEAFF. The CDR3 DNA reads as TGTGCCAGCAGTTACTCGGGACAGGGCACTGAAGCTTTCTTT.